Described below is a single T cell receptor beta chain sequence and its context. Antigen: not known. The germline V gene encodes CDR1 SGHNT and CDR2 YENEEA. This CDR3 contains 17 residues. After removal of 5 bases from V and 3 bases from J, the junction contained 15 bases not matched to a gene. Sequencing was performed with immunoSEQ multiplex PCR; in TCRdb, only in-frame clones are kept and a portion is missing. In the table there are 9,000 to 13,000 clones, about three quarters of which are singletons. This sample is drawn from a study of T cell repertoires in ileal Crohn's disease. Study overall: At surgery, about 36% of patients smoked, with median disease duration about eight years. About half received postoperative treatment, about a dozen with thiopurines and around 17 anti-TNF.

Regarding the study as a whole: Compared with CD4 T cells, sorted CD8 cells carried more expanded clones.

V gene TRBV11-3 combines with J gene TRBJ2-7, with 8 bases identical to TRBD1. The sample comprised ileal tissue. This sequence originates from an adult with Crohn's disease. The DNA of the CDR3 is TGTGCCAGCAGCCCACGTCTTGGGACAGGAAATCACTACGAGCAGTACTTC. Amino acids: CASSPRLGTGNHYEQYF.